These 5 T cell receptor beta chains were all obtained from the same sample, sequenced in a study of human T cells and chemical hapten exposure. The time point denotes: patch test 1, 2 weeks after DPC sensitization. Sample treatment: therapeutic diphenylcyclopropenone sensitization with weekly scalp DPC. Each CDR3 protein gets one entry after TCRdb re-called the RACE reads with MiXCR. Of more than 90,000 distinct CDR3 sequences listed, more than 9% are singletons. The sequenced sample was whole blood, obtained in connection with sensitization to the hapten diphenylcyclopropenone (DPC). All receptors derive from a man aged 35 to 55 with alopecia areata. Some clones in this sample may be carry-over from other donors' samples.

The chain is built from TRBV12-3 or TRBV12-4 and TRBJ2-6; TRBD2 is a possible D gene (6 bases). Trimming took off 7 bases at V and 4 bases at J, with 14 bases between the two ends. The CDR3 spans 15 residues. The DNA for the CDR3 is TGTGCCAGCACCCAAGCGGGTCCGGGGGCCAACGTCCTGACTTTC. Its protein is CASTQAGPGANVLTF.

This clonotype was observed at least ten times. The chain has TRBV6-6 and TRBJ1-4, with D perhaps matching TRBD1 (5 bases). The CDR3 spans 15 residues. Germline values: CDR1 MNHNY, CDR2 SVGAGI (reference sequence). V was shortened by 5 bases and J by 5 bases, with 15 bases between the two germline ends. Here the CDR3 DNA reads TGTGCCAGCAGTAGCACAGGAGGGCCCAATGAAAAACTGTTTTTT. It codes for CASSSTGGPNEKLFF.

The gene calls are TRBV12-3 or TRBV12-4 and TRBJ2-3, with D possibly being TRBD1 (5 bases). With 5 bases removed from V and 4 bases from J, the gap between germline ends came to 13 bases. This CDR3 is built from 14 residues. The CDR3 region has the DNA TGTGCCAGCAGTCCCTTTCAGGGCGCAGATACGCAGTATTTT. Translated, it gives CASSPFQGADTQYF.

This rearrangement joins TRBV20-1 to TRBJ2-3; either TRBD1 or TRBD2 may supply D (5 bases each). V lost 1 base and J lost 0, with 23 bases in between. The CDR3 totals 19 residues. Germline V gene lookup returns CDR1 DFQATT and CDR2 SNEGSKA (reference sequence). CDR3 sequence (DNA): TGCAGTGCTAGAGTCATGGATTCGGGACCCGGTGATAGCACAGATACGCAGTATTTT. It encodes CSARVMDSGPGDSTDTQYF.

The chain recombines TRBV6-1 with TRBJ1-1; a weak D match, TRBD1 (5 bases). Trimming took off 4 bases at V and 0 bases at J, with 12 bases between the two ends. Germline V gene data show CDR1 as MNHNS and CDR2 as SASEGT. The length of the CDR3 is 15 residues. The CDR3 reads CASSGGDSMNTEAFF. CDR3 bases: TGTGCCAGCAGTGGGGGGGATTCAATGAACACTGAAGCTTTCTTT.